Sequencing of this T cell receptor (beta chain) was carried out in a study of T cell responses to AZD1222 COVID-19 vaccine. The data were produced by immunoSEQ multiplex PCR, yet TCRdb's version contains in-frame clones alone and is incomplete. The sample contains roughly 150,000 clones, just over 90% of which appear only once. Study-level findings and limits: Vaccine-related CD4 TCRs covered spike, predominating at 160-218 and 743-854. Unmutated variant regions reportedly attract nearly half of all spike-specific TCRs. The donor cohort was predominantly white British with a female majority, and clonal diversity may have been underestimated. Just a handful of AZD1222 recipients tested seropositive at baseline.

The V gene's germline CDR1 is PRHDT and CDR2 FYEKMQ (reference sequence). CDR3 length: 14 residues. Trimming took off 8 bases at V and 6 bases at J, with 18 bases between the two ends. About this clone itself: The antigen is undetermined.

The sequences come from peripheral blood, collected 28 days after the second AZD1222 dose. This clonotype was sampled from an adult who received the AZD1222 COVID-19 vaccine. The chain is built from TRBV13 and TRBJ2-3, with D hard to call. The CDR3 DNA follows: TGTGCCAGCCAAAGGGAAGGAAGGTTGGATACGCAGTATTTT. This translates into CASQREGRLDTQYF.